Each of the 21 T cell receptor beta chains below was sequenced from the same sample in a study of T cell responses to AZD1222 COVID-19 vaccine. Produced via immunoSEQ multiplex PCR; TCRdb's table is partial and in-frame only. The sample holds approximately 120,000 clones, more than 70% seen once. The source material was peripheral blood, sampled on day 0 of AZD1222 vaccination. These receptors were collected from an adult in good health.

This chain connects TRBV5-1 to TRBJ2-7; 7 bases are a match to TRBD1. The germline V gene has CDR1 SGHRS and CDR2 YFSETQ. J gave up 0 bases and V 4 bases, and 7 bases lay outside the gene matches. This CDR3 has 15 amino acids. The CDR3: CASSQGDSRSYEQYV. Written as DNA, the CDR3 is TGCGCCAGCAGCCAAGGGGACAGCCGCTCCTACGAGCAGTACGTC.

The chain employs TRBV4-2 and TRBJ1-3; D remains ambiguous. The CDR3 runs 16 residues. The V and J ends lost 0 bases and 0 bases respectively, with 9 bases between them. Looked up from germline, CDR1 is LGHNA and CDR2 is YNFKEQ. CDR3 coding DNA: TGTGCCAGCAGCCAAGAAAGGGCCGCCTCTGGAAACACCATATATTTT. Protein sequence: CASSQERAASGNTIYF.

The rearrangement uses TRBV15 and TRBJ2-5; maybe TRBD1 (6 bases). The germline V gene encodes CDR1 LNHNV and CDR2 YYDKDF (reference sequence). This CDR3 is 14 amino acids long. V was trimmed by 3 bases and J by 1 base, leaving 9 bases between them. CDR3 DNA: TGTGCCACCAGCAGGGGGGACACCCAAGAGACCCAGTACTTC. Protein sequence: CATSRGDTQETQYF.

The CDR3 DNA reads TGTGCCAGCAGCTTACTGGCCGGGCAAAACACTGAAGCTTTCTTT. Amino acids: CASSLLAGQNTEAFF. The chain employs TRBV11-2 and TRBJ1-1; no clear D gene. V was clipped by 2 bases and J by 2 bases, with 12 bases between them. This CDR3 contains 15 residues. Germline lookup yields CDR1 SGHAT and CDR2 FQNNGV. Full variable domain (outside the CDR3, taken from reference TRBV11-2 and TRBJ1-1): EAGVAQSPRYKIIEKRQSVAFWCNPISGHATLYWYQQILGQGPKLLIQFQNNGVVDDSQLPKDRFSAERLKGVDSTLKIQPAKLEDSAVYLCASSLLAGQNTEAFFGQGTRLTVV.

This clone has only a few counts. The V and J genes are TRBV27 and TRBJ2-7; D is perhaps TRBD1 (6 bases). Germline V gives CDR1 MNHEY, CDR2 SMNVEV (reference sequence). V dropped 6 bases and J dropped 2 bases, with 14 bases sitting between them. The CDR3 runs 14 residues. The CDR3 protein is CASRSGTLAYEQYF. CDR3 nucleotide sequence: TGTGCCAGCAGGTCCGGGACACTAGCCTACGAGCAGTACTTC.

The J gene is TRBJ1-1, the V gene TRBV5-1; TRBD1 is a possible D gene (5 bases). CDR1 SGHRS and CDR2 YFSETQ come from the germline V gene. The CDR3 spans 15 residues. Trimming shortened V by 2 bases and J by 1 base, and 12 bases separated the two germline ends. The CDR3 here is CASSFLTGPNTEAFF. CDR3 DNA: TGCGCCAGCAGCTTTCTTACGGGGCCGAACACTGAAGCTTTCTTT. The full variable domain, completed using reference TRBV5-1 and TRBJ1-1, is KAGVTQTPRYLIKTRGQQVTLSCSPISGHRSVSWYQQTPGQGLQFLFEYFSETQRNKGNFPGRFSGRQFSNSRSEMNVSTLELGDSALYLCASSFLTGPNTEAFFGQGTRLTVV.

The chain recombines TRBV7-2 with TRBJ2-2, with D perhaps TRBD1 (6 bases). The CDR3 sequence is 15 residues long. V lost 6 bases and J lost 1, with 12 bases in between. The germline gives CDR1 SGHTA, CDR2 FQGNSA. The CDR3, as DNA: TGTGCCAGCAGATGGAGACAGGTGAACACCGGGGAGCTGTTTTTT. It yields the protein CASRWRQVNTGELFF.

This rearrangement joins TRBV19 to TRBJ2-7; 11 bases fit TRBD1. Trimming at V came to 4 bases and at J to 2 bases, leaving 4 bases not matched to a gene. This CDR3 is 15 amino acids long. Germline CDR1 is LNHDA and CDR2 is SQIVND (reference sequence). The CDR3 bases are TGTGCCAGTAGTACGCCGGGACAGGGGGCCTACGAGCAGTACTTC. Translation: CASSTPGQGAYEQYF.

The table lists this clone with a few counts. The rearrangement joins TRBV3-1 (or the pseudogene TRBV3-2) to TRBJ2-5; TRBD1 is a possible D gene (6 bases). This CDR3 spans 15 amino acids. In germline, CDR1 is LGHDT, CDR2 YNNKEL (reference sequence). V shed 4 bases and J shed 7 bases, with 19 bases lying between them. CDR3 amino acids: CASSLAPTTRGTQYF. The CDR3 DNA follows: TGTGCCAGCAGCCTAGCACCCACTACCAGGGGGACCCAGTACTTC.

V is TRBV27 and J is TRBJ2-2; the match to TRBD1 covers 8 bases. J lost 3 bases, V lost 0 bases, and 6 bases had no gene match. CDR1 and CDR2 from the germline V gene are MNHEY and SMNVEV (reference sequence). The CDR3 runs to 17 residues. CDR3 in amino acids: CASSLSPRTGHTGELFF. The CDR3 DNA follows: TGTGCCAGCAGTTTATCTCCACGGACAGGGCACACCGGGGAGCTGTTTTTT.

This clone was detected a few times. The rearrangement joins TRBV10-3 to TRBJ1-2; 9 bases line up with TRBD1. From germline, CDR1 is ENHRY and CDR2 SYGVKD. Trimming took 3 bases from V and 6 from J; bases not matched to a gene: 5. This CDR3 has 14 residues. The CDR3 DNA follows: TGTGCCATCAGTGAAGGGGACAGGGAAAATGGCTACACCTTC. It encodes CAISEGDRENGYTF.

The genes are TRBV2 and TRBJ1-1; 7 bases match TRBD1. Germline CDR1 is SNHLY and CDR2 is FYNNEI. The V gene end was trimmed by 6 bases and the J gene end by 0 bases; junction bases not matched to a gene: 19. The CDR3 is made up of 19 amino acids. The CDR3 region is CASRPSGWTGYHLNTEAFF. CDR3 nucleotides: TGTGCCAGCAGGCCGAGTGGTTGGACAGGATATCATCTGAACACTGAAGCTTTCTTT.

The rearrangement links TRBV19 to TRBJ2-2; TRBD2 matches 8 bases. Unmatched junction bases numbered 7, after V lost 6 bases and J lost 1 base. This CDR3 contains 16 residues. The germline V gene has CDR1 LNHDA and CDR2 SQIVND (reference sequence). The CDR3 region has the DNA TGTGCCAGTAGCACTAGCGGCGGGATGAACACCGGGGAGCTGTTTTTT. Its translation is CASSTSGGMNTGELFF.

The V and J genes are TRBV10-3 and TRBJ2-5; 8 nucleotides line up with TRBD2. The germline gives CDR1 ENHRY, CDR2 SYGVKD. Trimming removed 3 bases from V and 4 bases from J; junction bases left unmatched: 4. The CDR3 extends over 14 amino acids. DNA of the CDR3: TGTGCCATCAGTGAAGGTAGCGGGGCAGAGACCCAGTACTTC. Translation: CAISEGSGAETQYF.

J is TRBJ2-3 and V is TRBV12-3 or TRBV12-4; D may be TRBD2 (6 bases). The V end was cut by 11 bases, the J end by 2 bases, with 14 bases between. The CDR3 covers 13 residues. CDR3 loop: CAGGTGYTDTQYF. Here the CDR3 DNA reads TGTGCCGGGGGGACTGGATACACAGATACGCAGTATTTT.

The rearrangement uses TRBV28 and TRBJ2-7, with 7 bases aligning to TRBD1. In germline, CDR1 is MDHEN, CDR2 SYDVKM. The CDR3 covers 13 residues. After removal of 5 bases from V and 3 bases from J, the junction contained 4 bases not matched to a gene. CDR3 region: CASSPNRGYEQYF. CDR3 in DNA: TGTGCCAGCAGTCCAAACAGGGGCTACGAGCAGTACTTC.

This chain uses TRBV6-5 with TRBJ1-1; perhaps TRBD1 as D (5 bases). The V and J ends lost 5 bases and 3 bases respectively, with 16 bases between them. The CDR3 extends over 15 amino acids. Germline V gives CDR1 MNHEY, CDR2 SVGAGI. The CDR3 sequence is CASSHHSGGDTEAFF. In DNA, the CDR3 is TGTGCCAGCAGTCACCACAGTGGGGGAGACACTGAAGCTTTCTTT.

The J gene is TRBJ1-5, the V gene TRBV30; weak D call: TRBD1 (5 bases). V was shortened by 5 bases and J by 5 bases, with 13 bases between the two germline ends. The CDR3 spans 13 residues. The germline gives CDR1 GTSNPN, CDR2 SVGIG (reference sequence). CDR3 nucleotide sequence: TGTGCCTGGGCCTCAGGGTTGGATCAGCCCCAGCATTTT. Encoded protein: CAWASGLDQPQHF.

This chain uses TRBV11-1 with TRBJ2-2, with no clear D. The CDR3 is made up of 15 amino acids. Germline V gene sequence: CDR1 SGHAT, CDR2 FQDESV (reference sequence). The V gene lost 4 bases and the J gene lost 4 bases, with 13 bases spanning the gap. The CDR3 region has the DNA TGTGCCAGCAGCTACGACGGCCGTTCCACCGGGGAGCTGTTTTTT. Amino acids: CASSYDGRSTGELFF.

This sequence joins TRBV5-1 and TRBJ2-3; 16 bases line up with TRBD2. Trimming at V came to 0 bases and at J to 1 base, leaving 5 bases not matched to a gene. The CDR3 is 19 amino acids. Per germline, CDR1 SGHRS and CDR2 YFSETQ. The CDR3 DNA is TGCGCCAGCAGCTTGGTGCCGGGACTAGCGGGAGGGGGCACAGATACGCAGTATTTT. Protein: CASSLVPGLAGGGTDTQYF.

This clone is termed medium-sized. The CDR3 region has the DNA TGCGCCAGCAGCTTGGGGCAGAGCCAGCCCCAGCATTTT. Its translation: CASSLGQSQPQHF. This rearrangement joins TRBV5-1 to TRBJ1-5; D gene uncertain. Germline V gene lookup returns CDR1 SGHRS and CDR2 YFSETQ. The CDR3 covers 13 residues. V was shortened by 0 bases and J by 7 bases, with 8 bases between the two germline ends. The entire variable domain, with the rest obtained from reference TRBV5-1 and TRBJ1-5, is as follows: KAGVTQTPRYLIKTRGQQVTLSCSPISGHRSVSWYQQTPGQGLQFLFEYFSETQRNKGNFPGRFSGRQFSNSRSEMNVSTLELGDSALYLCASSLGQSQPQHFGDGTRLSIL.